This TCR beta chain was captured in a study of CDR3 diversity in severe acne. A single record per CDR3 protein comes from TCRdb applying MiXCR to the PCR reads. Of more than 85,000 distinct CDR3 sequences in the sample, about 50% were seen once. CDR1 and CDR2 from the germline V gene are SNHLY and FYNNEI. The CDR3 totals 17 residues. The sample holds a few counts of this clonotype. The junction shows a germline mismatch at one end, possibly a read error. The sequence was collected from a male donor in good health, serving as a control. The sequencing sample was made of blood. V usage is TRBV2 and J usage is TRBJ2-1; 11 bases fit TRBD2. The assigned J gene may be wrong: the sequence end matches TRBJ2-5 better. The CDR3 bases are TGTGCCACCAGTGATCCGACTAGCGGGAAGGTCGGAGAGACCCAGTACTTC. This codes for CATSDPTSGKVGETQYF.